Presented here are 9 T cell receptor beta chains from one specimen sequenced in a study of blood T cell repertoires in COVID-19. TCRdb's copy holds only in-frame clones and misses some; the assay was immunoSEQ multiplex PCR. Here the sample spans 400,000 to 450,000 clones, about 89% being singletons. Sample: peripheral blood. The receptors come from a woman between 40 and 50 years old with COVID-19, enrolled during active disease.

The chain combines TRBV19 with TRBJ1-6; TRBD1 aligns across 9 bases. Germline-derived CDR1 and CDR2 are LNHDA and SQIVND (reference sequence). With 5 bases clipped from V and 7 bases from J, the junction kept 6 bases outside the gene matches. The CDR3 length is 15 residues. CDR3 nucleotides: TGTGCCAGTAGTGCACAGGGGGCGAAGAATTCACCCCTCCACTTT. Amino acids: CASSAQGAKNSPLHF. The variable domain in full, with the rest retrieved from reference TRBV19 and TRBJ1-6, is DGGITQSPKYLFRKEGQNVTLSCEQNLNHDAMYWYRQDPGQGLRLIYYSQIVNDFQKGDIAEGYSVSREKKESFPLTVTSAQKNPTAFYLCASSAQGAKNSPLHFGNGTRLTVT.

V and J are TRBV7-2 and TRBJ1-6, with 7 bases matching TRBD1. The CDR3 is 16 amino acids. Germline V gene lookup returns CDR1 SGHTA and CDR2 FQGNSA. After removal of 5 bases from V and 4 bases from J, the junction contained 8 bases not matched to a gene. In DNA, the CDR3 is TGTGCCAGCAGCCGCGAGGCAGGGGGGTATAATTCACCCCTCCACTTT. This encodes CASSREAGGYNSPLHF. The full variable domain, rest sourced from reference TRBV7-2 and TRBJ1-6, is GAGVSQSPSNKVTEKGKDVELRCDPISGHTALYWYRQSLGQGLEFLIYFQGNSAPDKSGLPSDRFSAERTGGSVSTLTIQRTQQEDSAVYLCASSREAGGYNSPLHFGNGTRLTVT.

The rearrangement uses TRBV5-1 and TRBJ2-2; D is possibly TRBD1 (5 bases). Germline V lookup: CDR1 SGHRS, CDR2 YFSETQ. The ends were cut back, 1 base at V and 4 bases at J, with 8 bases in the middle. The CDR3 is 14 amino acids. The CDR3 sequence: CASSLLQGTGELFF. CDR3 coding DNA: TGCGCCAGCAGCTTGCTCCAGGGCACCGGGGAGCTGTTTTTT.

The chain carries TRBV5-1 and TRBJ2-7; 10 positions agree with TRBD1. After removal of 1 base from V and 4 bases from J, the junction contained 5 bases not matched to a gene. The CDR3 is 15 residues long. The germline gives CDR1 SGHRS, CDR2 YFSETQ. The CDR3 nucleotides are TGCGCCAGCAGCTTGACAGGGACAGGGGAGTACGAGCAGTACTTC. Residues: CASSLTGTGEYEQYF. The variable domain in full, completed from reference TRBV5-1 and TRBJ2-7, reads KAGVTQTPRYLIKTRGQQVTLSCSPISGHRSVSWYQQTPGQGLQFLFEYFSETQRNKGNFPGRFSGRQFSNSRSEMNVSTLELGDSALYLCASSLTGTGEYEQYFGPGTRLTVT.

V usage is TRBV28 and J usage is TRBJ2-7; 12 positions agree with TRBD2. V gave up 7 bases and J gave up 3 bases; unmatched junction bases: 4. This CDR3 comprises 14 residues. Germline V gene data show CDR1 as MDHEN and CDR2 as SYDVKM. CDR3 protein: CASISSGRDYEQYF. Here the CDR3 DNA reads TGTGCCAGCATCTCTAGCGGGAGGGACTACGAGCAGTACTTC.

The chain links TRBV27 to TRBJ2-1; tentatively, D is TRBD1 (6 bases). V was clipped by 7 bases and J by 4 bases, with 20 bases between them. The CDR3 loop spans 16 amino acids. CDR1 and CDR2 from the germline V gene are MNHEY and SMNVEV (reference sequence). The DNA of the CDR3 is TGTGCCAGCAACCCAGGGACACCCCGCTCTTACAATGAGCAGTTCTTC. Amino acids: CASNPGTPRSYNEQFF.

This sequence joins TRBV4-3 and TRBJ2-3; the D is unclear. The V gene's germline CDR1 is LGHNA and CDR2 YSLEER. V dropped 3 bases and J dropped 4 bases, with 8 bases sitting between them. The CDR3 contains 13 residues. Here the CDR3 DNA reads TGCGCCAGCAGCCAGGCCAGCGCAGATACGCAGTATTTT. As protein: CASSQASADTQYF.

This chain links TRBV11-1 with TRBJ2-3, with D possibly matching TRBD2 (7 bases). The CDR3 has 14 residues. V lost 5 bases to trimming and J lost 13 bases, with 22 bases between them. Germline assignment: CDR1 SGHAT and CDR2 FQDESV (reference sequence). The CDR3 sequence is CASSLSPRGAKKYF. For the CDR3, the DNA is TGTGCCAGCAGCCTTTCCCCACGGGGGGCTAAAAAGTATTTT.

The V and J genes are TRBV7-2 and TRBJ2-3; 13 bases fit TRBD2. Germline CDR1 SGHTA, CDR2 FQGNSA. J was trimmed by 6 bases and V by 3 bases; bases with no gene match: 6. The CDR3 is 16 amino acids. For the CDR3, the DNA is TGTGCCAGCAGCTTTGGGGGACTAGCGGGACGGGATACGCAGTATTTT. This gives the protein CASSFGGLAGRDTQYF.